Listed here are 7 T cell receptor beta chains from one sample, sequenced in a study of T cell repertoires and HLA-DP antigens (dated by TCRdb to the late 2010s). No cognate antigen is known for these TCRs. Receptor amplification or capture employed the immunoSEQ multiplex PCR assay. TCRdb limited this immuneACCESS table to in-frame rearrangements with V and J called. A share of clones is missing; checked studies link under half to unresolved V genes, and the rest is unexplained. For this sample there are over 100,000 clones; around 92% appear just once. More than 0.25% of the sample comes from the top ten. The material sequenced was CD4+ T cells from PBMCs. These receptors came from a woman aged 18 to 35 in good health and CMV-seronegative.

This clone was observed a single time. The chain employs TRBV28 and TRBJ2-1; D is possibly TRBD2 (5 bases). Germline assignment: CDR1 MDHEN and CDR2 SYDVKM. The length of the CDR3 is 15 residues. Trimming stripped 3 bases from V and 1 base from J, with 10 bases between. The CDR3 region has the DNA TGTGCCAGCAGTTTGGCCCGGGGTTCCTACAATGAGCAGTTCTTC. It is translated as CASSLARGSYNEQFF.

This clone has just one count. This chain links TRBV27 with TRBJ2-2; possibly TRBD1 for D (6 bases). CDR1 and CDR2 (germline): MNHEY, SMNVEV (reference sequence). The length of the CDR3 is 15 residues. The ends were cut back, 6 bases at V and 2 bases at J, with 13 bases in the middle. Here the CDR3 reads CASRQTGINTGELFF. The CDR3 DNA is TGTGCCAGCAGACAAACAGGGATTAACACCGGGGAGCTGTTTTTT.

The chain is built from TRBV5-5 and TRBJ1-1; D unclear. CDR1 and CDR2 (germline): SGHKS, YYEKEE (reference sequence). The V end lost 4 bases, the J end lost 1 base, and 14 bases lay between the germline ends. The CDR3 runs 15 residues. CDR3 DNA sequence: TGTGCCAGCAGCCATGTTCGTGGAACGAACACTGAAGCTTTCTTT. It codes for CASSHVRGTNTEAFF.

This clone has more than one count but fewer than ten. The rearrangement joins TRBV2 to TRBJ2-2, with 9 bases identical to TRBD2. The CDR3 loop spans 13 amino acids. Germline assignment: CDR1 SNHLY and CDR2 FYNNEI. The V gene end was trimmed by 10 bases and the J gene end by 7 bases; junction bases not matched to a gene: 7. This chain's CDR3 is CATGTSSGGELFF. As DNA, the CDR3 is TGTGCCACTGGGACTAGCTCAGGCGGGGAGCTGTTTTTT.

The rearrangement links TRBV7-2 to TRBJ2-3; 10 bases align to TRBD2. V shed 5 bases and J 7 bases; nucleotides not matched to a gene: 9. The CDR3 is made up of 15 amino acids. Germline CDR1 reads SGHTA; CDR2 reads FQGNSA. The chain's CDR3 is CASSRTSGVSNTQYF. CDR3 DNA sequence: TGTGCCAGCAGCCGTACTAGCGGGGTATCGAATACGCAGTATTTT.

The chain links TRBV5-8 to TRBJ2-4, with D tentatively TRBD1 (6 bases). The CDR3 totals 19 residues. Trimming removed 1 base at V and 0 bases at J, with 20 bases between. CDR1 and CDR2 from the germline V gene are SGHTS and YDEGEE. CDR3: CASSLLRGTQLIAKNIQYF. As DNA, the CDR3 is TGTGCCAGCAGCTTGTTGAGGGGGACCCAACTAATAGCCAAAAACATTCAGTACTTC. The full variable domain, its missing parts supplied by reference TRBV5-8 and TRBJ2-4, is EAGVTQSPTHLIKTRGQQATLRCSPISGHTSVYWYQQALGLGLQFLLWYDEGEERNRGNFPPRFSGRQFPNYSSELNVNALELEDSALYLCASSLLRGTQLIAKNIQYFGAGTRLSVL.

This sequence joins TRBV10-3 and TRBJ2-7; TRBD1 aligns across 10 bases. Per the germline V gene, CDR1 is ENHRY and CDR2 is SYGVKD. The junction had 5 bases not matched to a gene; V was cut back by 2 bases and J by 1 base. The CDR3 contains 16 residues. The CDR3 sequence: CAISEPGTGDSYEQYF. In DNA, the CDR3 is TGTGCCATCAGTGAGCCCGGGACAGGGGATTCCTACGAGCAGTACTTC.